The T cell receptor beta chain described here comes from a study of blood T cell repertoires in COVID-19. Sequencing used immunoSEQ multiplex PCR; TCRdb keeps in-frame clones, though not all of them. The sample has around 93,000 clones; approximately 82% are singletons. The germline gives CDR1 SGHNT, CDR2 YENEEA. This CDR3 is built from 15 residues. Trimming cost V 0 bases and J 4 bases; bases outside gene matches: 5. The sequence came from a man in his 60s with acute or convalescent COVID-19. The specimen sequenced was peripheral blood. The V and J genes are TRBV11-3 and TRBJ2-5; 7 nucleotides agree with TRBD2. For the CDR3, the DNA is TGTGCCAGCAGCTTAGAAGGGCCGGGGGGAGAGACCCAGTACTTC. Protein: CASSLEGPGGETQYF.